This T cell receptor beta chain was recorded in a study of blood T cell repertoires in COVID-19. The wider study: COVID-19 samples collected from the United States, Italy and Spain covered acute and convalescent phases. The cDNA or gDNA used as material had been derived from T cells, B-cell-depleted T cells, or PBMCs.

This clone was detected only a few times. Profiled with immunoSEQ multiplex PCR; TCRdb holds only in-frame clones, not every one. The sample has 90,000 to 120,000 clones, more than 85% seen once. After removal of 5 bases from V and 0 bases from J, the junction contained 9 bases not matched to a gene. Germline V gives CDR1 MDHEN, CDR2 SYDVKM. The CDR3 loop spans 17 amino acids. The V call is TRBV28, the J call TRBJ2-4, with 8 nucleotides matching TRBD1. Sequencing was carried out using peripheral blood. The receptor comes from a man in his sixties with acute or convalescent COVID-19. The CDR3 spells CASSGPRTGLAKNIQYF. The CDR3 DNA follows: TGTGCCAGCAGTGGACCTCGGACAGGGCTAGCCAAAAACATTCAGTACTTC.